The 5 T cell receptor beta chains listed next were all sequenced from one sample in a study of cytomegalovirus exposure and HLA in healthy donors. The PCR was carried out with 60 Vbeta primers and 13 Jbeta primers. Here immunoSEQ multiplex PCR was the method, and the copy in TCRdb shows in-frame clones only, minus some. This table has 150,000 or so clones, 65% to 85% appearing once. Sequencing input: PBMCs. The origin of the receptors is a man between 45 and 60 years old in good health and CMV-seronegative.

The gene calls are TRBV5-1 and TRBJ2-2; D gene ambiguous. Trimming pared 1 base from V and 5 bases from J, leaving 12 bases between. The CDR3 is made up of 15 amino acids. Germline V gene lookup returns CDR1 SGHRS and CDR2 YFSETQ. The CDR3: CASSLFELQTGELFF. DNA of the CDR3: TGCGCCAGCAGCTTGTTCGAACTTCAAACCGGGGAGCTGTTTTTT.

V usage is TRBV25-1 and J usage is TRBJ2-6; the D gene is possibly TRBD2 (6 bases). Germline CDR1 reads MGHDK; CDR2 reads SYGVNS. CDR3 length: 14 residues. With 3 bases removed from V and 4 bases from J, the gap between germline ends came to 7 bases. CDR3 in DNA: TGTGCCAGCAGTGACGGGGGAGGGGCCAACGTCCTGACTTTC. The encoded protein is CASSDGGGANVLTF.

The V and J genes are TRBV19 and TRBJ1-1, with D possibly TRBD1 on 6 matching bases. Germline V gives CDR1 LNHDA, CDR2 SQIVND (reference sequence). The CDR3 consists of 15 residues. The V end lost 4 bases, the J end lost 4 bases, and 16 bases lay between the germline ends. CDR3 nucleotide sequence: TGTGCCAGTAGTAGAACCGCCGGGGGGGCCACTGAAGCTTTCTTT. Residues: CASSRTAGGATEAFF.

The chain links TRBV10-1 to TRBJ2-2; D ambiguous. The germline V gene encodes CDR1 WNHNN and CDR2 SYGVQD (reference sequence). V was trimmed by 5 bases and J by 2 bases, leaving 15 bases between them. The CDR3 spans 16 residues. This chain's CDR3 is CASSSWPLDNTGELFF. The CDR3 region has the DNA TGCGCCAGCAGTTCCTGGCCCCTTGATAACACCGGGGAGCTGTTTTTT.

This clone was counted only a few times. The chain employs TRBV19 and TRBJ1-1; possibly TRBD1 for D (5 bases). Germline V lookup: CDR1 LNHDA, CDR2 SQIVND (reference sequence). V was clipped by 5 bases and J by 2 bases, with 18 bases between them. The CDR3 consists of 16 residues. The CDR3 here is CASSAARVSGNTEAFF. The DNA for the CDR3 is TGTGCCAGTAGTGCCGCCAGGGTGTCAGGTAACACTGAAGCTTTCTTT.